The 14 T cell receptor beta chains given below trace back to one sample, sequenced in a study of T cell repertoires in cytomegalovirus infection. Their cognate antigens are unknown. From the reads, TCRdb called clonotypes with MiXCR, one entry per CDR3 protein. There are about 110,000 distinct CDR3 sequences in the sample; 10% occur only once, and 30% to 40% lies in the top ten. Sequenced input: PBMCs, sequenced either directly or after in vitro stimulation (not recorded which). The source of these receptors is a human donor in good health (CMV status not recorded). Some clones in this sample may be carry-over from other donors' samples.

This clonotype was seen many times. The chain employs TRBV6-6 and TRBJ2-3, with 10 bases fitting TRBD2. The germline V gene encodes CDR1 MNHNY and CDR2 SVGAGI (reference sequence). With V trimmed by 7 bases and J by 5 bases, 12 bases remained unmatched. This CDR3 is built from 16 residues. In nucleotides, the CDR3 is TGTGCCAGCACCAAAGCGGGACTAGCGTACCGAGATACGCAGTATTTT. Translation: CASTKAGLAYRDTQYF.

V usage is TRBV3-1 and J usage is TRBJ2-1; TRBD2 aligns across 11 bases. This CDR3 has 16 residues. Germline CDR1 and CDR2: LGHDT and YNNKEL (reference sequence). The V segment lost 3 bases and the J segment 1 base; nucleotides outside the gene matches: 2. The DNA of the CDR3 is TGTGCCAGCAGCCAGGGACTAGCGGATTCCTACAATGAGCAGTTCTTC. Protein: CASSQGLADSYNEQFF.

This clonotype was recorded many times. V and J are TRBV7-2 and TRBJ1-4; 7 bases agree with TRBD1. Germline CDR1 reads SGHTA; CDR2 reads FQGNSA. This CDR3 contains 14 residues. V was clipped by 6 bases and J by 7 bases; unmatched bases: 8. Here the CDR3 DNA reads TGTGCCAGCAGGAGAACAGGGGTGACTGAAAAACTGTTTTTT. It codes for CASRRTGVTEKLFF. The whole variable domain, remainder taken from reference TRBV7-2 and TRBJ1-4, is GAGVSQSPSNKVTEKGKDVELRCDPISGHTALYWYRQSLGQGLEFLIYFQGNSAPDKSGLPSDRFSAERTGGSVSTLTIQRTQQEDSAVYLCASRRTGVTEKLFFGSGTQLSVL.

This clonotype came up many times. The chain recombines TRBV10-3 with TRBJ2-3; 10 bases fit TRBD2. The CDR3 totals 20 residues. V dropped 0 bases and J dropped 4; count of bases not matched to a gene: 16. The V gene's germline CDR1 is ENHRY and CDR2 SYGVKD. Here the CDR3 DNA reads TGTGCCATCAGTGAGTCAGCGAGCGGGAGGGCCGGAGGCAGGGCAGATACGCAGTATTTT. It codes for CAISESASGRAGGRADTQYF.

This clonotype occurred many times. The V call is TRBV7-2, the J call TRBJ1-2; no reliable D call. V was trimmed by 1 base and J by 3 bases, leaving 9 bases between them. The CDR3 loop spans 14 amino acids. Germline V gene sequence: CDR1 SGHTA, CDR2 FQGNSA. The CDR3 DNA reads as TGTGCCAGCAGCTTAGGATCAATGGACTATGGCTACACCTTC. It yields the protein CASSLGSMDYGYTF.

The V call is TRBV6-5, the J call TRBJ2-5; D not certain. This CDR3 has 14 residues. In germline, CDR1 is MNHEY, CDR2 SVGAGI. V gave up 2 bases and J gave up 2 bases, with 9 bases separating them. The CDR3 reads CASSYTGRQETQYF. The CDR3 region has the DNA TGTGCCAGCAGTTACACTGGACGTCAAGAGACCCAGTACTTC.

This clonotype was observed many times. The V gene is TRBV7-2, the J gene TRBJ2-1; D is perhaps TRBD1 or TRBD2 (5 bases each). Trimming stripped 4 bases from V and 4 bases from J, with 14 bases between. The CDR3 consists of 15 residues. CDR1 and CDR2 from the germline V gene are SGHTA and FQGNSA. The CDR3 coding sequence is TGTGCCAGCAGCTCGGGAAGGCCAGGGTACAATGAGCAGTTCTTC. This translates into CASSSGRPGYNEQFF.

This clonotype appeared many times. The V call is TRBV19, the J call TRBJ2-1; 9 nucleotides agree with TRBD2. V was clipped by 5 bases and J by 3 bases; unmatched bases: 5. Germline loops: CDR1 LNHDA, CDR2 SQIVND (reference sequence). CDR3 length equals 15 residues. The CDR3: CASSLREGLYNEQFF. The DNA for the CDR3 is TGTGCCAGTAGTTTGCGGGAGGGCCTCTACAATGAGCAGTTCTTC. Complete variable domain (other parts from reference TRBV19 and TRBJ2-1): DGGITQSPKYLFRKEGQNVTLSCEQNLNHDAMYWYRQDPGQGLRLIYYSQIVNDFQKGDIAEGYSVSREKKESFPLTVTSAQKNPTAFYLCASSLREGLYNEQFFGPGTRLTVL.

The rearrangement joins TRBV15 to TRBJ2-4; no definite D call. Germline V CDR1 and CDR2: LNHNV, YYDKDF (reference sequence). The ends were cut back, 0 bases at V and 8 bases at J, with 14 bases in the middle. The CDR3 contains 15 residues. CDR3 coding DNA: TGTGCCACCAGCAGAGATCCGGGTCCTGGGCACATTCAGTACTTC. Its translation is CATSRDPGPGHIQYF.

This clonotype was seen a handful of times. The rearrangement joins TRBV6-6 to TRBJ2-4; no firm D call. The CDR3 spans 12 residues. Germline CDR1 and CDR2: MNHNY and SVGAGI (reference sequence). V was shortened by 5 bases and J by 6 bases, with 8 bases between the two germline ends. The CDR3 bases are TGTGCCAGCAGTCTAGGAGTAAACATTCAGTACTTC. Residues: CASSLGVNIQYF.

This sequence joins TRBV24-1 and TRBJ2-1; TRBD1 agrees at 11 bases. Germline V gives CDR1 KGHDR, CDR2 SFDVKD. With 2 bases clipped from V and 5 bases from J, the junction kept 13 bases outside the gene matches. The CDR3 length is 19 residues. CDR3 sequence: CATSDSDRGLGAVDNEQFF. The CDR3 DNA sequence: TGTGCCACCAGTGATTCGGACAGGGGGCTAGGCGCCGTCGACAATGAGCAGTTCTTC.

The sample holds a few counts of this clonotype. The J gene is TRBJ1-1, the V gene TRBV6-1; D is unclear. Germline V gives CDR1 MNHNS, CDR2 SASEGT. V was clipped by 8 bases and J by 3 bases, with 16 bases between them. This CDR3 comprises 14 residues. The CDR3 sequence is CASGRFRGDTEAFF. Written as DNA, the CDR3 is TGTGCCAGCGGACGGTTCCGTGGCGACACTGAAGCTTTCTTT.

The chain has TRBV4-1 and TRBJ1-1; D is possibly TRBD1 (5 bases). The CDR3 runs to 15 residues. Germline CDR1 reads MGHRA; CDR2 reads YSYEKL. Trimming took off 1 base at V and 11 bases at J, with 20 bases between the two ends. The CDR3 region is CASSQVFPGRPAAFF. In DNA, the CDR3 is TGCGCCAGCAGCCAAGTATTTCCAGGGCGACCCGCCGCTTTCTTT.

The chain joins TRBV7-2 to TRBJ2-2, with D tentatively TRBD1 (5 bases). The CDR3 consists of 16 residues. V lost 1 base and J 4 bases, leaving 13 bases between the germline ends. The germline CDR1 and CDR2 sequences are SGHTA and FQGNSA. The CDR3 here is CASSLVPQGATGELFF. For the CDR3, the DNA is TGTGCCAGCAGCTTAGTCCCGCAGGGTGCCACCGGGGAGCTGTTTTTT.